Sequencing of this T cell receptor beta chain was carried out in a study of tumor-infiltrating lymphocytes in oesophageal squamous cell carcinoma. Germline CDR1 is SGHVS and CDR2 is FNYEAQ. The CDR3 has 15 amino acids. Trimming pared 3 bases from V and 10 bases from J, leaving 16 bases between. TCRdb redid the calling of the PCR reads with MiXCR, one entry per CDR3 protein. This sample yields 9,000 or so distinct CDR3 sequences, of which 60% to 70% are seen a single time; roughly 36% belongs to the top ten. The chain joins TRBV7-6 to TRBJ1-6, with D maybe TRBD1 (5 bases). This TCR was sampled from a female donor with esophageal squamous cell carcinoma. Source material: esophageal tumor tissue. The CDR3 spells CASSLEGRVESPLHF. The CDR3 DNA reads TGTGCCAGCAGCTTGGAGGGCAGGGTCGAATCACCCCTCCACTTT.